The 24 T cell receptor beta chains below were found in one sample sequenced in a study of blood T cell repertoires in COVID-19. TCRdb keeps only in-frame clones here, not all; method: immunoSEQ multiplex PCR. Altogether under 30,000 clones are present, around 89% being singletons, with the ten largest covering roughly 3.9%. Material for sequencing was peripheral blood. The receptors originated from a human donor in a cohort sampled during active COVID-19.

The chain recombines TRBV10-2 with TRBJ2-7; 7 bases fit TRBD2. With 4 bases clipped from V and 2 bases from J, the junction kept 5 bases outside the gene matches. Germline values: CDR1 WSHSY, CDR2 SAAADI. CDR3 length: 14 amino acids. Here the CDR3 DNA reads TGCGCCAGCAGTGGCGCGGGGGTAGCCTACGAGCAGTACTTC. This sequence encodes CASSGAGVAYEQYF.

The chain is built from TRBV5-6 and TRBJ1-1, with TRBD1 as a possible D gene (6 bases). The CDR3 is made up of 17 amino acids. CDR1 is SGHDT, CDR2 YYEEEE, per germline. V lost 2 bases, J lost 0 bases, and 17 bases lay in between. CDR3 sequence (DNA): TGTGCCAGCAGCTTATCCGGACAGAAAAGCATGAACACTGAAGCTTTCTTT. Protein: CASSLSGQKSMNTEAFF.

This rearrangement joins TRBV7-2 to TRBJ1-1, with 7 bases aligning to TRBD1. This CDR3 comprises 16 residues. The ends lost 5 bases at V and 1 base at J; junction bases unmatched: 10. Per the germline V gene, CDR1 is SGHTA and CDR2 is FQGNSA. DNA for the CDR3: TGTGCCAGCAGCGCAGCGTCAGGGGGGACGAACACTGAAGCTTTCTTT. Translation: CASSAASGGTNTEAFF.

The chain couples TRBV9 to TRBJ1-5; D is uncertain. Trimming pared 3 bases from V and 0 bases from J, leaving 10 bases between. The germline V gene encodes CDR1 SGDLS and CDR2 YYNGEE. The CDR3 covers 15 residues. DNA of the CDR3: TGTGCCAGCAGCGCAAACGGTTATAGCAATCAGCCCCAGCATTTT. This encodes CASSANGYSNQPQHF.

Here the CDR3 DNA reads TGTGCCAGCAGCTTAGGAACAGCGGGTGAGCAGTTCTTC. This translates into CASSLGTAGEQFF. This rearrangement joins TRBV11-2 to TRBJ2-1, with D possibly TRBD2 on 6 matching bases. V lost 1 base and J lost 9, with 10 bases in between. CDR1 is SGHAT, CDR2 FQNNGV, per germline. The CDR3 contains 13 residues.

The chain recombines TRBV29-1 with TRBJ1-4, with D possibly matching TRBD1 (5 bases). Germline V lookup: CDR1 SQVTM, CDR2 ANQGSEA. CDR3 length: 15 residues. Trimming took off 6 bases at V and 5 bases at J, with 19 bases between the two ends. For the CDR3, the DNA is TGCAGCGTCGCCACCTCGGGGGGGGAAAATGAAAAACTGTTTTTT. It yields the protein CSVATSGGENEKLFF.

This clone was found once. The rearrangement uses TRBV3-1 (or the pseudogene TRBV3-2) and TRBJ1-2, with a weak D call TRBD1 (6 bases). The germline CDR1 and CDR2 sequences are LGHDT and YNNKEL (reference sequence). Trimming removed 4 bases at V and 0 bases at J, with 15 bases between. There are 16 residues in the CDR3. The DNA of the CDR3 is TGTGCCAGCAGCCTGGGGGGCGGGGGAGCTAACTATGGCTACACCTTC. This translates into CASSLGGGGANYGYTF.

The chain uses TRBV2 and TRBJ2-3, with TRBD1 matching over 11 bases. J was trimmed by 8 bases and V by 3 bases; bases with no gene match: 1. From germline, CDR1 is SNHLY and CDR2 FYNNEI. CDR3 length equals 13 residues. The CDR3 DNA follows: TGTGCCAGCAGTGAGGGGACAGGGGGTACGCAGTATTTT. This translates into CASSEGTGGTQYF.

The CDR3 sequence is CAISDDMRRNTIYF. The CDR3 DNA sequence: TGTGCCATCAGTGATGACATGCGTCGGAACACCATATATTTT. The V gene is TRBV10-3, the J gene TRBJ1-3; D unresolved. V lost 3 bases to trimming and J lost 7 bases, with 13 bases between them. CDR1 ENHRY and CDR2 SYGVKD come from the germline V gene. There are 14 residues in the CDR3.

This chain uses TRBV9 with TRBJ2-3, with 14 bases lining up with TRBD2. The junction had 2 bases not matched to a gene; V was cut back by 3 bases and J by 2 bases. The CDR3 totals 16 residues. CDR1 is SGDLS, CDR2 YYNGEE, per germline. As DNA, the CDR3 is TGTGCCAGCAGCGGGACTAGCGGGGGGTTCACAGATACGCAGTATTTT. It yields the protein CASSGTSGGFTDTQYF.

This chain links TRBV11-3 with TRBJ2-1; D may be TRBD2 (5 bases). The CDR3 length is 15 residues. Germline lookup yields CDR1 SGHNT and CDR2 YENEEA. V gave up 5 bases and J gave up 4 bases, with 15 bases separating them. CDR3 in amino acids: CASSKRASGYNEQFF. The DNA of the CDR3 is TGTGCCAGCAGCAAGAGGGCTAGTGGGTACAATGAGCAGTTCTTC.

The gene calls are TRBV9 and TRBJ2-1; perhaps TRBD2 as D (7 bases). Trimming cost V 3 bases and J 4 bases, with 17 bases left between them. This CDR3 region has 16 residues. Per the germline V gene, CDR1 is SGDLS and CDR2 is YYNGEE. The CDR3 region is CASSEMTGGKYNEQFF. CDR3 DNA sequence: TGTGCCAGCAGCGAGATGACGGGGGGCAAGTACAATGAGCAGTTCTTC.

DNA of the CDR3: TGTGCCAGCAGTGGGGACAGGGGGAATGGCTACACCTTC. It specifies CASSGDRGNGYTF. This sequence joins TRBV2 and TRBJ1-2, with 11 bases lining up with TRBD1. The V and J ends lost 4 bases and 6 bases, in that order; junction bases with no gene match: 1. The CDR3 totals 13 residues. Germline loops: CDR1 SNHLY, CDR2 FYNNEI.

The V and J genes are TRBV24-1 and TRBJ2-1; 9 bases match TRBD1. This CDR3 region has 16 residues. Germline values: CDR1 KGHDR, CDR2 SFDVKD. Losses at the gene ends were 4 bases for V and 5 bases for J; bases not matched to a gene: 8. The CDR3 nucleotides read TGTGCCACCAGTGACTTGGATACAGGGGGCGACAATGAGCAGTTCTTC. Its protein product is CATSDLDTGGDNEQFF.

The chain has TRBV5-6 and TRBJ2-3; TRBD1 might be the D (5 bases). V lost 4 bases and J lost 2, with 14 bases in between. CDR3 length: 15 amino acids. Germline assignment: CDR1 SGHDT and CDR2 YYEEEE. The CDR3: CASSSRVGDTDTQYF. As DNA, the CDR3 is TGTGCCAGCAGCAGCCGGGTAGGGGACACAGATACGCAGTATTTT.

CDR3 amino acids: CASPTPTGGDEQYF. The CDR3 coding sequence is TGTGCCAGCCCTACACCGACAGGGGGCGACGAGCAGTACTTC. This sequence joins TRBV27 and TRBJ2-7, with 10 bases matching TRBD1. The CDR3 spans 14 residues. The trim removed 8 bases at V and 5 bases at J, leaving 9 bases unmatched. Germline CDR1 MNHEY, CDR2 SMNVEV (reference sequence).

This chain joins TRBV20-1 and TRBJ1-2, with 8 positions matching TRBD1. This CDR3 is built from 11 residues. CDR1 and CDR2 from the germline V gene are DFQATT and SNEGSKA (reference sequence). Unmatched junction bases numbered 5, after V lost 6 bases and J lost 8 bases. Written as DNA, the CDR3 is TGCAGTGCCCAGGGGGCGTGGGGCTACACCTTC. It is translated as CSAQGAWGYTF.

V gene TRBV28 combines with J gene TRBJ2-5; 7 bases fit TRBD1. Looked up from germline, CDR1 is MDHEN and CDR2 is SYDVKM. The CDR3 totals 15 residues. V trimming: 5 bases; J trimming: 1 base; junction bases outside the gene matches: 7. In DNA, the CDR3 is TGTGCCAGCAGTCCCCTAGGGGGCCCCCAAGAGACCCAGTACTTC. As protein: CASSPLGGPQETQYF.

In this sample, this clone turned up a few times. The chain employs TRBV4-1 and TRBJ1-4; 8 nucleotides agree with TRBD1. Germline loops: CDR1 MGHRA, CDR2 YSYEKL. CDR3 length: 15 residues. With 5 bases clipped from V and 5 bases from J, the junction kept 7 bases outside the gene matches. DNA for the CDR3: TGCGCCAGCAGCATAACCGGGACAGGCAATGAAAAACTGTTTTTT. This translates into CASSITGTGNEKLFF.

Turning to this clone: Other DNA sequences of this sample code for an identical CDR3. This sequence joins TRBV7-6 and TRBJ2-3; 11 positions match TRBD2. CDR1 and CDR2 from the germline V gene are SGHVS and FNYEAQ. The CDR3 loop spans 16 amino acids. V trimming: 2 bases; J trimming: 3 bases; junction bases outside the gene matches: 4. In nucleotides, the CDR3 is TGTGCCAGCAGCTTAAGGCCTAGCGGGGGGACAGATACGCAGTATTTT. As protein: CASSLRPSGGTDTQYF.

This chain links TRBV20-1 with TRBJ2-2; 7 nucleotides agree with TRBD1. V lost 3 bases and J lost 5; bases outside the gene matches: 15. This CDR3 is 17 amino acids long. Germline assignment: CDR1 DFQATT and CDR2 SNEGSKA (reference sequence). The CDR3 coding sequence is TGCAGTGCTAGTTTGAGGGGGCCCTCTCGTATGACCGGGGAGCTGTTTTTT. Translated, it gives CSASLRGPSRMTGELFF.

The rearrangement links TRBV4-1 to TRBJ2-3; 9 positions agree with TRBD1. J lost 1 base, V lost 5 bases, and 4 bases had no gene match. There are 15 residues in the CDR3. Germline lookup yields CDR1 MGHRA and CDR2 YSYEKL. DNA of the CDR3: TGCGCCAGCAGCTCACAGGGGGCTGGCACAGATACGCAGTATTTT. Translated: CASSSQGAGTDTQYF.

The chain has TRBV7-2 and TRBJ2-2, with a tentative D call TRBD2 (6 bases). Trimming took off 3 bases at V and 8 bases at J, with 13 bases between the two ends. In germline, CDR1 is SGHTA, CDR2 FQGNSA. The CDR3 totals 14 residues. As DNA, the CDR3 is TGTGCCAGCAGCTTCCAGGGCGCGGGAGGGGAGCTGTTTTTT. Residues: CASSFQGAGGELFF.

The chain has TRBV2 and TRBJ2-2; D may be TRBD2 (5 bases). Germline V CDR1 and CDR2: SNHLY, FYNNEI. Trimming stripped 3 bases from V and 4 bases from J, with 15 bases between. The CDR3 covers 16 residues. The chain's CDR3 is CASSESPAVGTGELFF. The CDR3 DNA reads TGTGCCAGCAGTGAGTCCCCAGCGGTAGGCACCGGGGAGCTGTTTTTT.